These 32 T cell receptor beta chains came from one sample sequenced in a study of neoadjuvant anti-PD-1 for oral cavity cancer. Repertoires were generated with immunoSEQ multiplex PCR, while TCRdb's copy carries only in-frame clones and drops some. The sample contains about 81,000 clones, roughly 80% of which appear only once. The sample in question was PBMCs, obtained before nivolumab (anti-PD-1) treatment. These receptors all stem from a person between 40 and 79 years old with oral cavity squamous cell carcinoma.

This clone has just one count. The chain employs TRBV5-1 and TRBJ2-7; perhaps D is TRBD1 or TRBD2 (5 bases each). CDR1 and CDR2 from the germline V gene are SGHRS and YFSETQ. V gave up 3 bases and J gave up 2 bases, with 18 bases separating them. This CDR3 has 16 amino acids. This CDR3 reads CASSSTSGTVTYEQYF. In DNA, the CDR3 is TGCGCCAGCAGCTCCACCTCCGGGACGGTTACCTACGAGCAGTACTTC.

The rearrangement links TRBV11-2 to TRBJ1-3; D not resolved. Trimming stripped 3 bases from V and 4 bases from J, with 4 bases between. This CDR3 has 12 amino acids. Germline CDR1 reads SGHAT; CDR2 reads FQNNGV. For the CDR3, the DNA is TGTGCCAGCAGCTTTGACGGAAACACCATATATTTT. Protein sequence: CASSFDGNTIYF.

The chain recombines TRBV19 with TRBJ1-1; no definite D call. The CDR3 extends over 14 amino acids. Trimming left V 3 bases short and J 7 bases short, with 15 bases between. Looked up from germline, CDR1 is LNHDA and CDR2 is SQIVND (reference sequence). CDR3 sequence reads: CASSMYLREIEAFF. In DNA form, the CDR3 reads TGTGCCAGTAGTATGTACCTTCGGGAAATTGAAGCTTTCTTT. Looking up the rest from reference TRBV19 and TRBJ1-1 gives the full variable domain: DGGITQSPKYLFRKEGQNVTLSCEQNLNHDAMYWYRQDPGQGLRLIYYSQIVNDFQKGDIAEGYSVSREKKESFPLTVTSAQKNPTAFYLCASSMYLREIEAFFGQGTRLTVV.

J is TRBJ1-1 and V is TRBV5-1; D is unresolved. The CDR3 is 13 residues long. With 4 bases removed from V and 2 bases from J, the gap between germline ends came to 9 bases. Per the germline V gene, CDR1 is SGHRS and CDR2 is YFSETQ. As DNA, the CDR3 is TGCGCCAGCAGCGCCTTGGCCAACACTGAAGCTTTCTTT. It codes for CASSALANTEAFF.

The chain combines TRBV2 with TRBJ2-5; D call uncertain. The germline V gene encodes CDR1 SNHLY and CDR2 FYNNEI. V was trimmed by 0 bases and J by 5 bases, leaving 7 bases between them. The CDR3 runs 13 residues. CDR3: CASSEAQGETQYF. CDR3 nucleotide sequence: TGTGCCAGCAGTGAAGCCCAAGGGGAGACCCAGTACTTC.

This clone appeared a single time. The chain has TRBV10-1 and TRBJ1-5; D is unresolved. Germline V gene lookup returns CDR1 WNHNN and CDR2 SYGVQD (reference sequence). The CDR3 is made up of 13 amino acids. Trimming cost V 3 bases and J 2 bases, with 5 bases left between them. This CDR3 reads CASSENRNQPQHF. The CDR3, as DNA: TGCGCCAGCAGTGAAAACCGCAATCAGCCCCAGCATTTT.

The chain employs TRBV2 and TRBJ2-5, with D perhaps assigned TRBD1 or TRBD2 (5 bases each). This CDR3 is 17 amino acids long. CDR1 and CDR2 (germline): SNHLY, FYNNEI. V was trimmed by 0 bases and J by 1 base, leaving 15 bases between them. The CDR3 DNA is TGTGCCAGCAGTGAAGCTGTCGGGCTTGGGGGCCAAGAGACCCAGTACTTC. It encodes CASSEAVGLGGQETQYF.

The V call is TRBV5-1, the J call TRBJ1-1, with D maybe TRBD1 (6 bases). The germline gives CDR1 SGHRS, CDR2 YFSETQ. CDR3 length equals 14 residues. V lost 4 bases to trimming and J lost 1 base, with 11 bases between them. Here the CDR3 DNA reads TGCGCCAGCAGCGATCCGGGACAGAACACTGAAGCTTTCTTT. Translated: CASSDPGQNTEAFF. The whole variable domain, filled in from reference TRBV5-1 and TRBJ1-1, reads KAGVTQTPRYLIKTRGQQVTLSCSPISGHRSVSWYQQTPGQGLQFLFEYFSETQRNKGNFPGRFSGRQFSNSRSEMNVSTLELGDSALYLCASSDPGQNTEAFFGQGTRLTVV.

The chain couples TRBV6-5 to TRBJ2-3; D ambiguous. In germline, CDR1 is MNHEY, CDR2 SVGAGI. This CDR3 region has 15 residues. The V and J ends lost 6 bases and 6 bases respectively, with 19 bases between them. The CDR3 reads CASSHSPDGQDTQYF. The DNA for the CDR3 is TGTGCCAGCAGCCACTCCCCGGACGGGCAGGATACGCAGTATTTT.

CDR3 loop: CASSLSPPLAGGPRGGGEQFF. The CDR3 coding sequence is TGTGCCAGCAGCTTAAGCCCCCCACTAGCGGGAGGGCCTCGAGGGGGGGGTGAGCAGTTCTTC. The chain employs TRBV7-6 and TRBJ2-1; 13 bases match TRBD2. V lost 2 bases, J lost 9 bases, and 22 bases stayed unmatched. The V gene's germline CDR1 is SGHVS and CDR2 FNYEAQ. The CDR3 spans 21 residues.

The V and J genes are TRBV11-2 and TRBJ2-1, with TRBD1 matching over 10 bases. CDR3 length equals 15 residues. The germline CDR1 and CDR2 sequences are SGHAT and FQNNGV. V gave up 5 bases and J gave up 5 bases; unmatched junction bases: 6. CDR3 DNA sequence: TGTGCCAGCAGCAGATGGGGACAGGGGAACAATGAGCAGTTCTTC. It specifies CASSRWGQGNNEQFF.

This clone has a single count. The V and J genes are TRBV28 and TRBJ2-7; D remains ambiguous. This CDR3 spans 16 amino acids. V lost 5 bases, J lost 4 bases, and 21 bases lay in between. Germline V gene sequence: CDR1 MDHEN, CDR2 SYDVKM. Here the CDR3 reads CASSTPGRGSGYEQYF. CDR3 DNA sequence: TGTGCCAGCAGTACGCCGGGCCGCGGCTCGGGTTACGAGCAGTACTTC. Full variable domain (outside the CDR3, taken from reference TRBV28 and TRBJ2-7): DVKVTQSSRYLVKRTGEKVFLECVQDMDHENMFWYRQDPGLGLRLIYFSYDVKMKEKGDIPEGYSVSREKKERFSLILESASTNQTSMYLCASSTPGRGSGYEQYFGPGTRLTVT.

CDR3 region: CASTQQGNTEAFF. The CDR3 DNA is TGTGCCAGCACGCAACAGGGTAACACTGAAGCTTTCTTT. The chain combines TRBV11-2 with TRBJ1-1, with D possibly TRBD1 on 6 matching bases. The germline V and J ends were trimmed by 7 bases and 2 bases, with 11 bases remaining between them. Per germline, CDR1 SGHAT and CDR2 FQNNGV. The CDR3 is 13 residues long.

V gene TRBV28 combines with J gene TRBJ2-5; 7 bases align to TRBD1. This CDR3 is built from 14 residues. Unmatched junction bases numbered 9, after V lost 6 bases and J lost 5 bases. Per the germline V gene, CDR1 is MDHEN and CDR2 is SYDVKM. CDR3 region: CASRPTGLGETQYF. In DNA form, the CDR3 reads TGTGCCAGCAGACCGACAGGGCTGGGGGAGACCCAGTACTTC.

This clone was counted a single time. The V and J genes are TRBV7-3 and TRBJ2-5; maybe TRBD1 (5 bases). Germline V lookup: CDR1 SGHTA, CDR2 FQGTGA. This CDR3 contains 13 residues. Trimming removed 4 bases at V and 2 bases at J, with 8 bases between. CDR3 nucleotides: TGTGCCAGCAGCTCGACAGCACAAGAGACCCAGTACTTC. Translation: CASSSTAQETQYF.

CDR3 sequence (DNA): TGTGCCAGCAGTACCCCAGGGGGATGGAACACCATATATTTT. It encodes CASSTPGGWNTIYF. This rearrangement joins TRBV2 to TRBJ1-3, with TRBD1 matching over 7 bases. Per the germline V gene, CDR1 is SNHLY and CDR2 is FYNNEI. The trim removed 5 bases at V and 7 bases at J, leaving 8 bases unmatched. The CDR3 length is 14 residues.

The gene calls are TRBV11-1 and TRBJ2-5; D uncertain. V was trimmed by 5 bases and J by 5 bases, leaving 6 bases between them. Germline values: CDR1 SGHAT, CDR2 FQDESV (reference sequence). The CDR3 is 11 amino acids. The CDR3 loop reads CASSQGETQYF. The CDR3 DNA reads as TGTGCCAGCAGCCAAGGGGAGACCCAGTACTTC.

This clone was counted a single time. CDR3 sequence reads: CSARYGTSALSSYNEQFF. CDR3 bases: TGCAGCGCCCGCTACGGGACTAGCGCTCTGAGCTCCTACAATGAGCAGTTCTTC. The rearrangement uses TRBV29-1 and TRBJ2-1; 10 bases fit TRBD2. The length of the CDR3 is 18 residues. V gave up 7 bases and J gave up 0 bases; unmatched junction bases: 15. The germline V gene has CDR1 SQVTM and CDR2 ANQGSEA.

The chain carries TRBV19 and TRBJ2-1, with D perhaps matching TRBD2 (6 bases). Germline CDR1 reads LNHDA; CDR2 reads SQIVND (reference sequence). Trimming cost V 4 bases and J 6 bases, with 10 bases left between them. This CDR3 spans 13 amino acids. CDR3 loop: CASSSGTLNEQFF. For the CDR3, the DNA is TGTGCCAGTAGTAGCGGGACCCTCAATGAGCAGTTCTTC.

This chain connects TRBV14 to TRBJ2-4; D ambiguous. The V gene's germline CDR1 is SGHDN and CDR2 FVKESK. This CDR3 comprises 15 residues. Trimming cost V 0 bases and J 2 bases, with 8 bases left between them. The CDR3 spells CASSQEGRTKNIQYF. In DNA, the CDR3 is TGTGCCAGCAGCCAAGAAGGACGGACCAAAAACATTCAGTACTTC.

Only one count was recorded for this clone. This chain connects TRBV2 to TRBJ2-1; TRBD1 might be the D (5 bases). The V end lost 0 bases, the J end lost 12 bases, and 9 bases lay between the germline ends. Per the germline V gene, CDR1 is SNHLY and CDR2 is FYNNEI. CDR3 length: 12 amino acids. Written as DNA, the CDR3 is TGTGCCAGCAGTGAAGCGCGGCAGGGGCAGTTCTTC. This encodes CASSEARQGQFF.

The chain employs TRBV7-8 and TRBJ2-3, with D possibly being TRBD2 (5 bases). The CDR3 covers 16 residues. The germline V gene encodes CDR1 SGHVS and CDR2 FQNEAQ. Deletions cut 5 bases from V and 3 bases from J, with 18 bases between. The CDR3 region has the DNA TGTGCCAGCAGCCAGAGACTACGAGGAACGACAGATACGCAGTATTTT. This translates into CASSQRLRGTTDTQYF. The full variable domain, its missing parts supplied by reference TRBV7-8 and TRBJ2-3, is GAGVSQSPRYKVAKRGQDVALRCDPISGHVSLFWYQQALGQGPEFLTYFQNEAQLDKSGLPSDRFFAERPEGSVSTLKIQRTQQEDSAVYLCASSQRLRGTTDTQYFGPGTRLTVL.

The chain has TRBV7-6 and TRBJ2-4; TRBD2 agrees at 8 bases. The CDR3 has 19 residues. Germline V gene lookup returns CDR1 SGHVS and CDR2 FNYEAQ. With V trimmed by 3 bases and J by 0 bases, 13 bases remained unmatched. The CDR3 region has the DNA TGTGCCAGCAGCTTCACCGGGACTAGGGGGTTGAAAGCCAAAAACATTCAGTACTTC. Translated: CASSFTGTRGLKAKNIQYF. Full variable domain (rest looked up from reference TRBV7-6 and TRBJ2-4): GAGVSQSPRYKVTKRGQDVALRCDPISGHVSLYWYRQALGQGPEFLTYFNYEAQQDKSGLPNDRFSAERPEGSISTLTIQRTEQRDSAMYRCASSFTGTRGLKAKNIQYFGAGTRLSVL.

V usage is TRBV6-1 and J usage is TRBJ2-7, with TRBD1 matching over 7 bases. V was pared by 7 bases and J by 2 bases, with 8 bases of the junction left unmatched. Germline values: CDR1 MNHNS, CDR2 SASEGT. The CDR3 is made up of 14 amino acids. CDR3 loop: CASIQTGLTYEQYF. DNA of the CDR3: TGTGCCAGCATTCAGACAGGGCTTACCTACGAGCAGTACTTC.

CDR3 amino acids: CASGEAFF. CDR3 nucleotide sequence: TGTGCCAGCGGCGAAGCTTTCTTT. The gene calls are TRBV27 and TRBJ1-1; D remains ambiguous. Germline V gene lookup returns CDR1 MNHEY and CDR2 SMNVEV (reference sequence). V lost 8 bases, J lost 8 bases, and 3 bases lay in between. This CDR3 comprises 8 residues.

V and J are TRBV9 and TRBJ2-7; D is unclear. The V end was cut by 4 bases, the J end by 1 base, with 9 bases between. CDR1 is SGDLS and CDR2 is YYNGEE in the germline V gene. The CDR3 loop spans 13 amino acids. The CDR3 DNA follows: TGTGCCAGCAGCCAGCATGGTTCCTACGAGCAGTACTTC. It encodes CASSQHGSYEQYF.

V is TRBV28 and J is TRBJ2-3; perhaps TRBD1 as D (6 bases). The CDR3 totals 14 residues. Looked up from germline, CDR1 is MDHEN and CDR2 is SYDVKM. The ends were cut back, 10 bases at V and 1 base at J, with 15 bases in the middle. This CDR3 is CANSGTGRTDTQYF. The CDR3 DNA reads as TGTGCCAACTCCGGCACAGGGCGCACAGATACGCAGTATTTT.

The V gene is TRBV14, the J gene TRBJ1-1, with a tentative D call TRBD1 (6 bases). Germline CDR1 reads SGHDN; CDR2 reads FVKESK. This CDR3 has 16 residues. Trimming stripped 3 bases from V and 1 base from J, with 15 bases between. CDR3 sequence reads: CASSHKPSTGNTEAFF. The CDR3, as DNA: TGTGCCAGCAGCCATAAACCCTCGACAGGGAACACTGAAGCTTTCTTT.

J is TRBJ2-7 and V is TRBV6-5, with D perhaps TRBD2 (6 bases). The CDR3 sequence is 15 residues long. Germline lookup yields CDR1 MNHEY and CDR2 SVGAGI. V was pared by 6 bases and J by 3 bases, with 18 bases between. The chain's CDR3 is CASSLGTFGNYEQYF. DNA of the CDR3: TGTGCCAGCAGCCTCGGGACTTTTGGGAACTACGAGCAGTACTTC.

This clone was picked up one time. This chain links TRBV4-1 with TRBJ2-3, with a possible D match to TRBD1 (5 bases). CDR1 is MGHRA, CDR2 YSYEKL, per germline. Trimming stripped 4 bases from V and 5 bases from J, with 16 bases between. This CDR3 comprises 15 residues. The CDR3 DNA reads as TGCGCCAGCAGCCGGAACCAGGGATCTCAAGATACGCAGTATTTT. Translation: CASSRNQGSQDTQYF.

The rearrangement links TRBV25-1 to TRBJ1-1; maybe TRBD1 (5 bases). V shed 5 bases and J shed 4 bases, with 11 bases lying between them. Germline-derived CDR1 and CDR2 are MGHDK and SYGVNS. The CDR3 is 13 amino acids. The DNA of the CDR3 is TGTGCCAGCAGTAAGGTGACAGCCACTGAAGCTTTCTTT. Amino acids: CASSKVTATEAFF.

The genes are TRBV5-1 and TRBJ1-4; tentatively, D is TRBD1 (6 bases). This CDR3 is built from 14 residues. Between the trimmed V and J ends, which lost 0 bases and 11 bases, there was a span of 14 bases. Germline CDR1 reads SGHRS; CDR2 reads YFSETQ. The CDR3 protein is CASSLVSVRGKLFF. DNA for the CDR3: TGCGCCAGCAGCTTGGTGTCAGTGAGGGGGAAACTGTTTTTT.